This T cell receptor beta chain was documented in a study of blood T cell repertoires in COVID-19. Germline V gives CDR1 ENHRY, CDR2 SYGVKD. This CDR3 comprises 13 residues. Trimming cost V 5 bases and J 1 base, with 7 bases left between them. Cohort 3 recovered donors had two negative PCRs, clearance, or symptom resolution. Methods used by the authors: It was from reference gene primer amplification that nucleated cell counts were estimated. Libraries were prepared by immunoSEQ multiplex PCR; TCRdb keeps only in-frame clonotypes and omits some of them. V and J calls and clone size are those listed in that table; D and trimming were worked out from the DNA. The table lists roughly 170,000 clones, 82% of them singletons.

V gene TRBV10-3 combines with J gene TRBJ2-3; no firm D call. This TCR came from a man in his 60s who had recovered from COVID-19. The sequenced sample consisted of PBMCs or T cells enriched from blood (not recorded which). CDR3 in DNA: TGTGCCATCAGTAGAACAGGCACAGATACGCAGTATTTT. Amino acids: CAISRTGTDTQYF.